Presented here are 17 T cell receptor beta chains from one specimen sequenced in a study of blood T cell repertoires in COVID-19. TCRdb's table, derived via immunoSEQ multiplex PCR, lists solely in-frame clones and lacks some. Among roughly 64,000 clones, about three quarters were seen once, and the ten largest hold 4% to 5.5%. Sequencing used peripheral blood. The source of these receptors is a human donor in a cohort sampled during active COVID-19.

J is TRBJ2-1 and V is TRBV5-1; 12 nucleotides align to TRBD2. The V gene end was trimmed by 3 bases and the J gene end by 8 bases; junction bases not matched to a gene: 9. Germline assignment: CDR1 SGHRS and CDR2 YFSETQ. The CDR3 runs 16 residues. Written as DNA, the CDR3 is TGCGCCAGCAGCTCCCGGACTAGCGGGGCGTCGGATGAGCAGTTCTTC. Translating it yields CASSSRTSGASDEQFF.

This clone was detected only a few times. Written as DNA, the CDR3 is TGCGCCAGCAGCTTGGTCGGACAGGGGACGAGTGAAGCTTTCTTT. It codes for CASSLVGQGTSEAFF. The rearrangement links TRBV5-1 to TRBJ1-1; 9 positions match TRBD1. CDR3 size: 15 residues. V lost 0 bases and J lost 7; bases outside the gene matches: 7. Germline V lookup: CDR1 SGHRS, CDR2 YFSETQ.

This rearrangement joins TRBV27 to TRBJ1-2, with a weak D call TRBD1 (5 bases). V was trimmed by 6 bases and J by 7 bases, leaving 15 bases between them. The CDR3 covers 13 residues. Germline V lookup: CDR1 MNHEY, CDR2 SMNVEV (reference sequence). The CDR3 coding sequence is TGTGCCAGCAGGGCCAGGGATTTACGTGGCTACACCTTC. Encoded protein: CASRARDLRGYTF.

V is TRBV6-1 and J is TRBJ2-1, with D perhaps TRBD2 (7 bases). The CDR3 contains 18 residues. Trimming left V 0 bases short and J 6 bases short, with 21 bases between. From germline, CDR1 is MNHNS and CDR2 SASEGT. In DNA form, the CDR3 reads TGTGCCAGCAGTGAAGCGGGGGCGAGTGGGGGGGCCACCAATGAGCAGTTCTTC. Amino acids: CASSEAGASGGATNEQFF.

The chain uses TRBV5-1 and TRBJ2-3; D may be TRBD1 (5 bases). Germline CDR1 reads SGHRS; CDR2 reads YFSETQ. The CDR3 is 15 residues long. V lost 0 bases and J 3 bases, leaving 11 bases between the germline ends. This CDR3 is CASSLAGKETDTQYF. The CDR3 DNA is TGCGCCAGCAGCTTGGCAGGGAAGGAAACAGATACGCAGTATTTT.

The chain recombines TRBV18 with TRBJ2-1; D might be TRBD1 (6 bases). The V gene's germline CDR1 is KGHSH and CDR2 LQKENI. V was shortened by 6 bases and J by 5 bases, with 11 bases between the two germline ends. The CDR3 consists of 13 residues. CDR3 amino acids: CASSTDRNNEQFF. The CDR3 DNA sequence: TGTGCCAGCTCTACTGACAGGAACAATGAGCAGTTCTTC.

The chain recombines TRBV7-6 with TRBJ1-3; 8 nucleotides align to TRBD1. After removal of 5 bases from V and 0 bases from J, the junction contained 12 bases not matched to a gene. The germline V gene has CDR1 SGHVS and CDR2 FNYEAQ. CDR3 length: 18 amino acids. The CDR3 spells CASSINPGQASSGNTIYF. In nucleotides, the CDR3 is TGTGCCAGCAGCATTAATCCGGGACAGGCATCCTCTGGAAACACCATATATTTT.

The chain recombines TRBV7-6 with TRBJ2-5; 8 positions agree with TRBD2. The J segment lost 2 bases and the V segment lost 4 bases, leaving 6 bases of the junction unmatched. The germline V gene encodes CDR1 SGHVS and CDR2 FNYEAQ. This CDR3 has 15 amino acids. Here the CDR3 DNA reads TGTGCCAGCAGCTCTCCGGGACTAGGACAAGAGACCCAGTACTTC. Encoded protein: CASSSPGLGQETQYF.

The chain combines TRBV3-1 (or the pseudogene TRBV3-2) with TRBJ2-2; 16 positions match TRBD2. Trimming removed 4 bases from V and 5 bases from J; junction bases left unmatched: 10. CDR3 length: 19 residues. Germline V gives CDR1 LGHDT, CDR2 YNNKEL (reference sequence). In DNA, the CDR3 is TGTGCCAGCAGCCCAGGTTCGGGACTAGCGGGGGGGCTGACCGGGGAGCTGTTTTTT. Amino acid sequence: CASSPGSGLAGGLTGELFF.

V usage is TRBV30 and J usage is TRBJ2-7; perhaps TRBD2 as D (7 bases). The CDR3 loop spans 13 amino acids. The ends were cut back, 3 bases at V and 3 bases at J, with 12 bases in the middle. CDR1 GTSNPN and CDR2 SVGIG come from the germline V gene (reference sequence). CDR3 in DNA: TGTGCCTGGAGGGAGGGGGGGATCTACGAGCAGTACTTC. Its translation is CAWREGGIYEQYF.

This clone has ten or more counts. The chain's CDR3 is CASSVPGTGELFF. CDR3 DNA sequence: TGTGCCAGCAGCGTACCGGGGACCGGGGAGCTGTTTTTT. The genes are TRBV16 and TRBJ2-2; weak D call: TRBD2 (5 bases). This CDR3 has 13 residues. Germline V lookup: CDR1 KGHSY, CDR2 FQNENV. Trimming removed 5 bases from V and 5 bases from J, with 9 bases in between.

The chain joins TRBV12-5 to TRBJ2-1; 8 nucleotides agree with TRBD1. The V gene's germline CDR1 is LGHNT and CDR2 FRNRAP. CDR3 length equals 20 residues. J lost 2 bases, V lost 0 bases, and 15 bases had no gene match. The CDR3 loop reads CASGLVLRTGSWGAYNEQFF. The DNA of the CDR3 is TGTGCTAGTGGTTTGGTACTACGGACAGGGTCTTGGGGGGCCTACAATGAGCAGTTCTTC.

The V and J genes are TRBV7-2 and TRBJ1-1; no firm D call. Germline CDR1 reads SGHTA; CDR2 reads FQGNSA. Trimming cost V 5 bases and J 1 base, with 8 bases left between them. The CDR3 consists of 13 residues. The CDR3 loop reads CASSHTENTEAFF. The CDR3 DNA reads TGTGCCAGCAGCCATACAGAGAACACTGAAGCTTTCTTT.

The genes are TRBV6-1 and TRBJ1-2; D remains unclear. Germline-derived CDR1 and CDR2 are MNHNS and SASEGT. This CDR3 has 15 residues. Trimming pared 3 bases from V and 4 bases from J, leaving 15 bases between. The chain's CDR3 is CASSDRVSFLYGYTF. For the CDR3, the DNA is TGTGCCAGCAGTGACCGAGTCTCATTCCTCTATGGCTACACCTTC.

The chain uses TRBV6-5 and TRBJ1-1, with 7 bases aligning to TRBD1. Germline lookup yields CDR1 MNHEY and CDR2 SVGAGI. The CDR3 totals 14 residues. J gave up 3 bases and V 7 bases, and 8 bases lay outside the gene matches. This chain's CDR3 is CASIPGGRYTEAFF. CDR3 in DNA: TGTGCCAGCATCCCAGGGGGGAGGTACACTGAAGCTTTCTTT.

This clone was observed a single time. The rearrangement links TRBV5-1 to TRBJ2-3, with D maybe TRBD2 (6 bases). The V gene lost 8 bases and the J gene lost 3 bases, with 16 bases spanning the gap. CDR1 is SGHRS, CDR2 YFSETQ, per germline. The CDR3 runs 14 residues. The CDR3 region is CASNPGLDTDTQYF. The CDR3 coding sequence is TGCGCCAGTAATCCGGGACTCGATACAGATACGCAGTATTTT.

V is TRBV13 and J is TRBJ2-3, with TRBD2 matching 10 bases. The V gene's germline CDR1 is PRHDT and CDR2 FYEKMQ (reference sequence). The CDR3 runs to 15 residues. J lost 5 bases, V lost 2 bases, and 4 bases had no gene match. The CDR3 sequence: CASSLPAGGRDTQYF. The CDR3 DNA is TGTGCCAGCAGCTTACCAGCGGGGGGGCGAGATACGCAGTATTTT.